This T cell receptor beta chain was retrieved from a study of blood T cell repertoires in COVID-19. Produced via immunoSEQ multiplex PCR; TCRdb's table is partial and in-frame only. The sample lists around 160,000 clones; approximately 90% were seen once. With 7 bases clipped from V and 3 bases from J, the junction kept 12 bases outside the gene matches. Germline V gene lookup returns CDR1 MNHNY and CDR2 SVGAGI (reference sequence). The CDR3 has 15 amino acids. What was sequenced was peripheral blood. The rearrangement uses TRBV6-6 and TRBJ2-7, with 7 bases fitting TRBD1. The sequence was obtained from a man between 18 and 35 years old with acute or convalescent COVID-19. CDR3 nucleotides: TGTGCCAGCAATCAAGGGGACAGATCCTTCTACGAGCAGTACTTC. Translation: CASNQGDRSFYEQYF.